This T cell receptor beta chain was recovered during a study of blood T cell repertoires in COVID-19. This CDR3 is 16 amino acids long. Germline V gene lookup returns CDR1 MNHNS and CDR2 SASEGT. Losses at the gene ends were 1 base for V and 3 bases for J; bases not matched to a gene: 3. The table came from immunoSEQ multiplex PCR; TCRdb's copy has only in-frame clones and leaves some out. This table has about 240,000 clones, approximately 83% appearing once. The chain is built from TRBV6-1 and TRBJ2-3, with 11 bases aligning to TRBD2. This clonotype was sampled from a woman aged 80 or older with acute or convalescent COVID-19. Sequenced input: peripheral blood. Here the CDR3 reads CASSEGLAGGTDTQYF. In DNA form, the CDR3 reads TGTGCCAGCAGTGAAGGGCTAGCGGGGGGTACAGATACGCAGTATTTT.